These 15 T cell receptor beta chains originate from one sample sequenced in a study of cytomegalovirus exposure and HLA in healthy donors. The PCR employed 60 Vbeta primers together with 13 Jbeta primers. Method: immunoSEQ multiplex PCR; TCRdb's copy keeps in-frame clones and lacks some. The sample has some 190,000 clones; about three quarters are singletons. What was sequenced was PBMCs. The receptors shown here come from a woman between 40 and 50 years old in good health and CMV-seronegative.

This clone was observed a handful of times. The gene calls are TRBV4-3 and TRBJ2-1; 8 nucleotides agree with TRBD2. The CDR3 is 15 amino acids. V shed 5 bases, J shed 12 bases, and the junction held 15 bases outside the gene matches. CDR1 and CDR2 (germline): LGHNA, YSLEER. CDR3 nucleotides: TGCGCCAGCAGCGCGGGAGGCAGTAGGAGTGTTGGGCAGTTCTTC. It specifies CASSAGGSRSVGQFF.

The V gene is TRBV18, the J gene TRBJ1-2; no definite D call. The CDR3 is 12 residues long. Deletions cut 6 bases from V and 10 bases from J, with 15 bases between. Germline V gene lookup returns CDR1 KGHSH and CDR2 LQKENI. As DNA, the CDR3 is TGTGCCAGCTCGCAGACTGAGGTGGCCTACACCTTC. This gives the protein CASSQTEVAYTF.

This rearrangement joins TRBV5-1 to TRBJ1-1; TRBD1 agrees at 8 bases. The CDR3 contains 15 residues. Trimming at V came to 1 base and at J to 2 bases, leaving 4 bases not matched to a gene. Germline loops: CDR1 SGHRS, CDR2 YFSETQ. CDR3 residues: CASSLMTGANTEAFF. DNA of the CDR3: TGCGCCAGCAGCTTGATGACAGGGGCAAACACTGAAGCTTTCTTT.

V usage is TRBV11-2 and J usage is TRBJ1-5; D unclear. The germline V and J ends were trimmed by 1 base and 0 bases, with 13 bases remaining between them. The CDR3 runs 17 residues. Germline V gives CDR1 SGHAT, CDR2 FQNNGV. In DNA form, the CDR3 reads TGTGCCAGCAGCTTAGGCCTTGACACCTATAGCAATCAGCCCCAGCATTTT. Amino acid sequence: CASSLGLDTYSNQPQHF.

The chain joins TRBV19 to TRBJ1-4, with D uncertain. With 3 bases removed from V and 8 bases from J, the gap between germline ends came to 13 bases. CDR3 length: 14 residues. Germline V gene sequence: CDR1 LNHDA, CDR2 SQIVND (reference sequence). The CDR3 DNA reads TGTGCCAGTAGTATTTCCGGGGTAGGGGAAAAACTGTTTTTT. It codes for CASSISGVGEKLFF.

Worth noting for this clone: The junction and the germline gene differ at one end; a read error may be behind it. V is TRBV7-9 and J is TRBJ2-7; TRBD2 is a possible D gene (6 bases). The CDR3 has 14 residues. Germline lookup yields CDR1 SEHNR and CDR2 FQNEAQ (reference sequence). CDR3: CSSSLSAGLDEQYF. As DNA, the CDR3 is TGTTCCAGCAGCTTAAGTGCGGGATTAGACGAGCAGTACTTC.

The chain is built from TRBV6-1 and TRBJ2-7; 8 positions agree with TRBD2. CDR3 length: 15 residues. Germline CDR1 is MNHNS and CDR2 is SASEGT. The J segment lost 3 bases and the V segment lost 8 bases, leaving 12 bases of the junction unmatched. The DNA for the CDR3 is TGTGCCAGCCCCCCCGTAGCGGGGAGTCGCTACGAGCAGTACTTC. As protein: CASPPVAGSRYEQYF.

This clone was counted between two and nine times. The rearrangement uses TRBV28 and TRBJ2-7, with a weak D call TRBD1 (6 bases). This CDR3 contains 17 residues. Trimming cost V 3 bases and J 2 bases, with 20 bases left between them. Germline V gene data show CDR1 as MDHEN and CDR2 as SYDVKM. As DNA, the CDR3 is TGTGCCAGCAGTTTGGTAGTAAGGACAGACCTAACCTACGAGCAGTACTTC. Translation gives CASSLVVRTDLTYEQYF. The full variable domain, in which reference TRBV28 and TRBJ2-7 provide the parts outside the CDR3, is DVKVTQSSRYLVKRTGEKVFLECVQDMDHENMFWYRQDPGLGLRLIYFSYDVKMKEKGDIPEGYSVSREKKERFSLILESASTNQTSMYLCASSLVVRTDLTYEQYFGPGTRLTVT.

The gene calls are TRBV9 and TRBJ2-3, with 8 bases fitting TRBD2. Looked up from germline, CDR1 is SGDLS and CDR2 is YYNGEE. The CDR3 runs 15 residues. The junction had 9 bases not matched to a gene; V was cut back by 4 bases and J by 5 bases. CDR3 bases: TGTGCCAGCAGCCGCCTTTTGGCGGGAGGAGATACGCAGTATTTT. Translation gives CASSRLLAGGDTQYF. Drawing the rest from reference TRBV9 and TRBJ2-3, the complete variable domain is DSGVTQTPKHLITATGQRVTLRCSPRSGDLSVYWYQQSLDQGLQFLIQYYNGEERAKGNILERFSAQQFPDLHSELNLSSLELGDSALYFCASSRLLAGGDTQYFGPGTRLTVL.

The CDR3 protein is CASSQEGRTDSGNTIYF. As DNA, the CDR3 is TGCGCCAGCAGCCAAGAGGGTAGAACAGATTCTGGAAACACCATATATTTT. The gene calls are TRBV4-1 and TRBJ1-3; no clear D. V lost 0 bases and J lost 1, with 13 bases in between. Germline lookup yields CDR1 MGHRA and CDR2 YSYEKL. CDR3 length: 17 amino acids.

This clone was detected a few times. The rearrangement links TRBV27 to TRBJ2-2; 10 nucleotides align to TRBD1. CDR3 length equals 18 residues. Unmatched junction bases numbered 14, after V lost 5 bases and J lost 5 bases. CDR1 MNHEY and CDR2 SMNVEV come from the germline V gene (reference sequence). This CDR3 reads CASSPIVRTGGGTGELFF. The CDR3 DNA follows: TGTGCCAGCAGTCCCATTGTGAGGACAGGGGGAGGAACCGGGGAGCTGTTTTTT.

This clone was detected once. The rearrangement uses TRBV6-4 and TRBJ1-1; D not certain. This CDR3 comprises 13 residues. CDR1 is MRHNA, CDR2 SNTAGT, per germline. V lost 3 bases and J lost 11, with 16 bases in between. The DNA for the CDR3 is TGTGCCAGCAGTGAAAACGGCCGGGGAGCGGCTTTCTTT. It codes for CASSENGRGAAFF.

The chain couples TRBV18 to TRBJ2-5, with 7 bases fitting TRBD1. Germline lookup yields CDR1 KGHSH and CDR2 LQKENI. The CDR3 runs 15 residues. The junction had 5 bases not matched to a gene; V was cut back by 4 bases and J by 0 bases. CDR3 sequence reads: CASSLGTVYQETQYF. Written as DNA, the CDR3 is TGTGCCAGCTCACTTGGGACAGTGTACCAAGAGACCCAGTACTTC.

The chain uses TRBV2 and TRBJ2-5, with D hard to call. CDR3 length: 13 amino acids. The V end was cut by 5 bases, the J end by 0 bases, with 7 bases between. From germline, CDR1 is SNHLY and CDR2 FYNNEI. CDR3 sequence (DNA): TGTGCCAGCAGTATCGGTAACCAAGAGACCCAGTACTTC. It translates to CASSIGNQETQYF.

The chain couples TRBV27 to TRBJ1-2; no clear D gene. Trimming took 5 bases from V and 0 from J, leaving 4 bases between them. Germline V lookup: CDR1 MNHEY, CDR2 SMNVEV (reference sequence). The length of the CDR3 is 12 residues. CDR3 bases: TGTGCCAGCAGTACAGCTAACTATGGCTACACCTTC. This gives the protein CASSTANYGYTF.